This TCR beta chain was identified during a study of blood T cell repertoires in COVID-19. As for the study in general: COVID-19 samples from acute and convalescent phases originated in the United States, Italy and Spain.

The repertoire was sequenced with immunoSEQ multiplex PCR; TCRdb's copy has only in-frame clones and lacks some. Of fewer than 400,000 clones listed, roughly 89% are singletons. The CDR3 contains 17 residues. Trimming took off 1 base at V and 9 bases at J, with 19 bases between the two ends. CDR1 is SNHLY and CDR2 is FYNNEI in the germline V gene. The clonotype originates from a man aged 55-75 years who had recovered from COVID-19. The J gene is TRBJ1-6, the V gene TRBV2; D is perhaps TRBD1 (6 bases). The sequenced sample consisted of PBMCs or T cells enriched from blood (not recorded which). CDR3 sequence: CASSEVMGQGLRSPLHF. DNA for the CDR3: TGTGCCAGCAGTGAAGTTATGGGACAAGGCCTCCGTTCACCCCTCCACTTT.